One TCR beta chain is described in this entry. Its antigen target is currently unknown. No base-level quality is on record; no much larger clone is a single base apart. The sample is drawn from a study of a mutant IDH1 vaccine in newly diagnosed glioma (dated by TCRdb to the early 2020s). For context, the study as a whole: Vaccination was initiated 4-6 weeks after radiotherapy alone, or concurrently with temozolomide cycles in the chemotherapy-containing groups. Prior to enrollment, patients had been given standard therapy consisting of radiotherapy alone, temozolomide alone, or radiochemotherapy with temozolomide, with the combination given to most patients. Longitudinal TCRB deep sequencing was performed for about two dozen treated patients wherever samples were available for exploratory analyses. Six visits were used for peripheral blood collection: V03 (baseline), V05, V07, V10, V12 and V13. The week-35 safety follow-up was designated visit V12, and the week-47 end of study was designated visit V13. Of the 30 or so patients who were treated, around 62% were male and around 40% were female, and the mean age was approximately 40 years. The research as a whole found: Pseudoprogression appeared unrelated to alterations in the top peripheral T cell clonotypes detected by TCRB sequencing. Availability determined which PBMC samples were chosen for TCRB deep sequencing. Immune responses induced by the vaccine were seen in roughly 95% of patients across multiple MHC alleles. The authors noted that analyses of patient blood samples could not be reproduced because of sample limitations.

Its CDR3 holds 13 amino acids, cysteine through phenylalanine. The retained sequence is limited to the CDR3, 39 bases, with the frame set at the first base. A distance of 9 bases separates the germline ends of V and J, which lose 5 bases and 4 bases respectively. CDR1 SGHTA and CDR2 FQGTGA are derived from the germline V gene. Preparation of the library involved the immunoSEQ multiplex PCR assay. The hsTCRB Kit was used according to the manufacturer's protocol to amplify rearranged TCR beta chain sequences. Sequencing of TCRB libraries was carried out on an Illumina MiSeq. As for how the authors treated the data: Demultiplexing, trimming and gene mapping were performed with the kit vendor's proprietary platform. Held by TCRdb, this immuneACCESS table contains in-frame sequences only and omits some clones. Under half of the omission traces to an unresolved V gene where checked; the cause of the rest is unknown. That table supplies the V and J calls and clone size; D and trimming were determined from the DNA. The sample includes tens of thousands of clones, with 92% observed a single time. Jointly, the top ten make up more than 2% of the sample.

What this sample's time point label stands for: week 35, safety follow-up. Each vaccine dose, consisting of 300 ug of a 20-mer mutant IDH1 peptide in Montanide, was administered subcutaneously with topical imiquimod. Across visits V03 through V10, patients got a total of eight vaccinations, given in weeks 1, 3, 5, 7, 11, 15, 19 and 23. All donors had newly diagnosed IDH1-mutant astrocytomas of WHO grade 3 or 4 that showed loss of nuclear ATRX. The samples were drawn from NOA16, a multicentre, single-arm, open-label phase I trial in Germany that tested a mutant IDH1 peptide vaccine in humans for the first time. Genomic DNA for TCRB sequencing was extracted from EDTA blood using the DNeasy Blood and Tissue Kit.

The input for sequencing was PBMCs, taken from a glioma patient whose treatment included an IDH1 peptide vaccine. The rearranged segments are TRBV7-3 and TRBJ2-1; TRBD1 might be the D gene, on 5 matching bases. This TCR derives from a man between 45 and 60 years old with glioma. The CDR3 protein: CASSHAGYNEQFF. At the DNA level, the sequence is TGTGCCAGCAGCCACGCAGGGTACAATGAGCAGTTCTTC.